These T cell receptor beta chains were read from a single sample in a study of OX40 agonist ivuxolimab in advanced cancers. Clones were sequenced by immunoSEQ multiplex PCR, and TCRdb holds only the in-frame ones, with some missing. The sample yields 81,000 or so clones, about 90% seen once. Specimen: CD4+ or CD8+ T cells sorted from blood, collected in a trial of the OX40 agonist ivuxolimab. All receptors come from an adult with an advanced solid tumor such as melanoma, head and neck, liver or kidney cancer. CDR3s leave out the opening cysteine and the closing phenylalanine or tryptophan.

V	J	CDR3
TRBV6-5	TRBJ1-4	ASSYFSNEKLF
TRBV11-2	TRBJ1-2	ASSLVQDYGYT
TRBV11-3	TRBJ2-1	ASSLRGSYNEQF
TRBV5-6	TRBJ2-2	ASSGTGAGELF
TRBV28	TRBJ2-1	ASSFGGSYNEQF
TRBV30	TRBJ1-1	VLGPLNTEAF
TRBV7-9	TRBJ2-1	ASSLGGLLGEQF
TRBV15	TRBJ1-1	ATSRDPNTEAF
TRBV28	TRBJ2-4	ASSSGVYGD
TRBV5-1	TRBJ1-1	ASSARAATEAF
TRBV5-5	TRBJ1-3	ASSLETGTVNTIY
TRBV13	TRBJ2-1	ASSLGQGYEQF
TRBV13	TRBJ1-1	ASSYKGPNTEAF
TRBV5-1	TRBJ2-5	ASSLDLEGTQY
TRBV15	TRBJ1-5	ATSSHLGPQH
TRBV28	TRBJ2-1	ASSSLGYNEQF
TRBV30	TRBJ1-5	AWGSENHSNQPQH
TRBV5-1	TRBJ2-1	ASRGTQSNEQF
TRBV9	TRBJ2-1	ASSASGGGNEQF
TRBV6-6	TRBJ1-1	ASSYGTGTEAF
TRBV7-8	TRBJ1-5	ASSFDRGRRPQH
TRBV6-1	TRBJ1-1	ASSEAKGETEAF
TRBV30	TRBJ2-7	AWSVGQEQY
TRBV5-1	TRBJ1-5	ASSRQGGRPQH
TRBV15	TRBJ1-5	ATSGLYRAGQPQH
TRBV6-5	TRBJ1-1	ASTSGTEAF
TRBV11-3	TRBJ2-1	ASSFLLGRGSYNEQF
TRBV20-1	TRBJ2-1	SALLDNEQF
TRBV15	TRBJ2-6	ATSRDPGVSGANVLT
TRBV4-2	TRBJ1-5	ASSQVGGQGAQPQH
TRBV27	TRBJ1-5	ASSLMVSNQPQH
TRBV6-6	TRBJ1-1	ASSPNRALTEAF
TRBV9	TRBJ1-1	ASSVGGYTEAF
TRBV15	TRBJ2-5	ATSRDRGETQY
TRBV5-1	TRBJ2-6	ASTRLAGDLSGANVLT
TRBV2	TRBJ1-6	ASSEAQLGNSPLH
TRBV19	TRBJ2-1	ASSVSGSSYNEQF
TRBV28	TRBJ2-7	ATAMGSSYEQY
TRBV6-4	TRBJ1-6	ASSDSPGNNSPLH
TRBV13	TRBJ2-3	ASSLASSGGDTQY
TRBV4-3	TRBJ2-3	ASSQAPTVAGSITDTQY
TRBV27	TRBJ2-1	ASSLVSSGAEQF
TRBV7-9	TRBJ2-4	ASSPALDSENIQY
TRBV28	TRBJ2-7	AHGEGAYEQY
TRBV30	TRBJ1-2	ALADRNLGRYGYT
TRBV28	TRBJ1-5	ASSFATQH
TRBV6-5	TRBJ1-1	ASSYRQGRGTEAF
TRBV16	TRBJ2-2	ASSLWTGELF